A single sample gave rise to the 24 T cell receptor beta chains below, sequenced in a study of cytomegalovirus exposure and HLA in healthy donors. The PCR contained 60 Vbeta and 13 Jbeta primers. Sequenced by immunoSEQ multiplex PCR; TCRdb stores in-frame clones only, minus some. The sample has about 86,000 clones, about four fifths seen once. Source material: PBMCs. The receptors shown here come from a middle-aged woman in good health and CMV-seropositive.

The J gene is TRBJ1-2, the V gene TRBV5-1, with 9 nucleotides matching TRBD1. This CDR3 spans 15 amino acids. V lost 4 bases to trimming and J lost 5 bases; unmatched junction nucleotides: 9. In germline, CDR1 is SGHRS, CDR2 YFSETQ. CDR3 coding DNA: TGCGCCAGCAGCGCAGACAGGGGGGTTCGATATGGCTACACCTTC. Translation gives CASSADRGVRYGYTF.

V and J are TRBV6-6 and TRBJ2-4; D is ambiguous. Trimming removed 6 bases at V and 5 bases at J, with 11 bases between. This CDR3 has 13 residues. Germline V gene data show CDR1 as MNHNY and CDR2 as SVGAGI (reference sequence). The CDR3 region is CASSDSDENIQYF. The CDR3 DNA follows: TGTGCCAGCAGCGACTCAGACGAAAACATTCAGTACTTC.

The chain employs TRBV5-1 and TRBJ1-1; 7 nucleotides match TRBD1. CDR1 is SGHRS, CDR2 YFSETQ, per germline. V dropped 4 bases and J dropped 5; count of bases not matched to a gene: 5. CDR3 length: 13 residues. The CDR3 loop is CASSPNRGTEAFF. In DNA form, the CDR3 reads TGCGCCAGCAGCCCGAACAGGGGAACTGAAGCTTTCTTT.

This chain joins TRBV18 and TRBJ1-1, with D hard to call. V shed 2 bases and J shed 5 bases, with 12 bases lying between them. Looked up from germline, CDR1 is KGHSH and CDR2 is LQKENI. The length of the CDR3 is 14 residues. CDR3 sequence reads: CASSPFSEGTEAFF. The CDR3 coding sequence is TGTGCCAGCTCACCATTCAGCGAGGGTACTGAAGCTTTCTTT.

This chain links TRBV30 with TRBJ1-2; 8 positions agree with TRBD1. The CDR3 spans 14 residues. Per the germline V gene, CDR1 is GTSNPN and CDR2 is SVGIG (reference sequence). Trimming cost V 4 bases and J 7 bases; bases outside gene matches: 11. The CDR3 sequence: CAWISSTGVGGYTF. For the CDR3, the DNA is TGTGCCTGGATCTCCTCGACAGGGGTCGGTGGCTACACCTTC.

The genes are TRBV28 and TRBJ1-1; TRBD1 aligns across 7 bases. The CDR3 runs 16 residues. In germline, CDR1 is MDHEN, CDR2 SYDVKM. V lost 8 bases, J lost 5 bases, and 17 bases stayed unmatched. The CDR3 DNA follows: TGTGCCAGCGACCCGGACAGGAGGGGGCCGGTGACTGAAGCTTTCTTT. It encodes CASDPDRRGPVTEAFF.

This chain links TRBV7-9 with TRBJ2-3; 7 nucleotides align to TRBD1. The germline gives CDR1 SEHNR, CDR2 FQNEAQ (reference sequence). This CDR3 is 15 amino acids long. The V segment lost 5 bases and the J segment 1 base; nucleotides outside the gene matches: 6. The CDR3 nucleotides read TGTGCCAGCAGCCCCGGACAGGCCGGCACAGATACGCAGTATTTT. It specifies CASSPGQAGTDTQYF.

The chain joins TRBV5-1 to TRBJ1-1, with a possible D match to TRBD1 (6 bases). Germline lookup yields CDR1 SGHRS and CDR2 YFSETQ. Deletions cut 4 bases from V and 0 bases from J, with 16 bases between. The CDR3 has 16 amino acids. The CDR3 region is CASSPGAGAVNTEAFF. DNA of the CDR3: TGCGCCAGCAGCCCCGGGGCAGGGGCTGTGAACACTGAAGCTTTCTTT.

CDR3 sequence (DNA): TGTGCCAGCAGCTTAAGCGATCGTTTGTACTCCTACAATGAGCAGTTCTTC. This encodes CASSLSDRLYSYNEQFF. This chain joins TRBV7-3 and TRBJ2-1; D unclear. The V gene lost 1 base and the J gene lost 0 bases, with 13 bases spanning the gap. The CDR3 is 17 amino acids. In germline, CDR1 is SGHTA, CDR2 FQGTGA.

V gene TRBV5-4 combines with J gene TRBJ2-1; 15 bases align to TRBD2. V was pared by 4 bases and J by 7 bases, with 9 bases of the junction left unmatched. CDR1 is SGHNT and CDR2 is YYREEE in the germline V gene (reference sequence). The CDR3 totals 17 residues. The CDR3: CASSPGTSGGLGNEQFF. The CDR3 DNA reads as TGTGCCAGCAGCCCCGGGACTAGCGGGGGGCTGGGGAATGAGCAGTTCTTC.

This clone appeared once. The sample has other DNA sequences that encode this CDR3 too. The V and J genes are TRBV5-6 and TRBJ2-5; TRBD1 is a possible D gene (5 bases). V was trimmed by 3 bases and J by 5 bases, leaving 14 bases between them. The CDR3 is 14 residues long. Germline loops: CDR1 SGHDT, CDR2 YYEEEE. CDR3 in amino acids: CASSSTAPGETQYF. As DNA, the CDR3 is TGTGCCAGCAGCTCGACAGCCCCCGGGGAGACCCAGTACTTC.

The chain links TRBV7-9 to TRBJ1-3, with D possibly being TRBD1 (6 bases). CDR1 SEHNR and CDR2 FQNEAQ come from the germline V gene (reference sequence). Trimming took off 1 base at V and 0 bases at J, with 16 bases between the two ends. This CDR3 contains 18 residues. The CDR3 region is CASSLDLLQGSSGNTIYF. The CDR3 bases are TGTGCCAGCAGCTTAGACCTCCTTCAGGGGAGCTCTGGAAACACCATATATTTT.

This chain connects TRBV7-2 to TRBJ1-1; D is perhaps TRBD1 (5 bases). The germline CDR1 and CDR2 sequences are SGHTA and FQGNSA. Between the trimmed V and J ends, which lost 5 bases and 0 bases, there was a span of 13 bases. The CDR3 extends over 15 amino acids. CDR3 in DNA: TGTGCCAGCAGCCCCGACCTACAGGTGAACACTGAAGCTTTCTTT. It yields the protein CASSPDLQVNTEAFF.

This clone was observed once. The chain carries TRBV2 and TRBJ1-5; D ambiguous. The CDR3 contains 15 residues. Trimming pared 4 bases from V and 2 bases from J, leaving 12 bases between. Germline V gene lookup returns CDR1 SNHLY and CDR2 FYNNEI. The chain's CDR3 is CASSVNLRGNQPQHF. The CDR3 coding sequence is TGTGCCAGCAGTGTTAACCTCCGGGGCAATCAGCCCCAGCATTTT.

The V and J genes are TRBV13 and TRBJ2-3; 9 positions match TRBD2. Germline lookup yields CDR1 PRHDT and CDR2 FYEKMQ (reference sequence). The V gene end was trimmed by 0 bases and the J gene end by 4 bases; junction bases not matched to a gene: 2. This CDR3 region has 15 residues. The CDR3, as DNA: TGTGCCAGCAGCTTAGGGGCTAGCGGGGCAGATACGCAGTATTTT. Its translation is CASSLGASGADTQYF.

V is TRBV2 and J is TRBJ2-5; 13 bases are a match to TRBD2. The CDR3 spans 15 residues. V gave up 8 bases and J gave up 3 bases; unmatched junction bases: 6. The germline V gene encodes CDR1 SNHLY and CDR2 FYNNEI. The CDR3 sequence is CASSGTSGNKETQYF. CDR3 sequence (DNA): TGTGCCAGCTCCGGGACTAGCGGGAATAAAGAGACCCAGTACTTC.

The chain combines TRBV28 with TRBJ2-7, with 7 nucleotides matching TRBD2. Germline trimming cut 3 bases from V and 1 base from J; bases unmatched to any gene: 9. The CDR3 is 16 residues long. Germline V gene lookup returns CDR1 MDHEN and CDR2 SYDVKM. CDR3 in amino acids: CASSFRGEIRSYEQYF. The DNA of the CDR3 is TGTGCCAGCAGTTTTCGGGGGGAAATTAGATCCTACGAGCAGTACTTC.

The chain employs TRBV19 and TRBJ1-2, with TRBD1 identical over 7 bases. There are 17 residues in the CDR3. Germline values: CDR1 LNHDA, CDR2 SQIVND (reference sequence). Trimming removed 6 bases from V and 0 bases from J; junction bases left unmatched: 13. The CDR3 spells CASSRTALQGANYGYTF. CDR3 in DNA: TGTGCCAGTAGCCGTACCGCACTTCAGGGGGCTAACTATGGCTACACCTTC.

The chain combines TRBV5-4 with TRBJ2-7, with 8 bases lining up with TRBD1. CDR3 length: 15 residues. The germline V gene encodes CDR1 SGHNT and CDR2 YYREEE (reference sequence). J was trimmed by 2 bases and V by 3 bases; bases with no gene match: 7. CDR3 amino acids: CASSWGGTGPYEQYF. For the CDR3, the DNA is TGTGCCAGCAGCTGGGGCGGGACAGGTCCCTACGAGCAGTACTTC.

The V and J genes are TRBV14 and TRBJ1-2; the D gene is possibly TRBD1 (6 bases). Per the germline V gene, CDR1 is SGHDN and CDR2 is FVKESK. The V end was cut by 2 bases, the J end by 5 bases, with 18 bases between. This CDR3 has 16 amino acids. This CDR3 is CASSQIQQGVYYGYTF. The CDR3 region has the DNA TGTGCCAGCAGCCAAATACAACAGGGAGTTTATTATGGCTACACCTTC.

The CDR3 spells CASSRLRQGYNSPLHF. The CDR3 DNA sequence: TGCGCCAGCAGTCGACTCAGACAGGGGTATAATTCACCCCTCCACTTT. The chain combines TRBV23-1 with TRBJ1-6, with 8 bases matching TRBD1. TRBV23-1 is sorted into the ORF group, with uncertain function. This CDR3 spans 16 amino acids. The V gene end was trimmed by 4 bases and the J gene end by 4 bases; junction bases not matched to a gene: 6.

CDR3 residues: CASSLEQFSGNTIYF. CDR3 DNA sequence: TGTGCCAGCAGCTTAGAACAGTTCTCTGGAAACACCATATATTTT. V and J are TRBV7-8 and TRBJ1-3; D not resolved. The CDR3 contains 15 residues. Germline V gives CDR1 SGHVS, CDR2 FQNEAQ. The V end was cut by 1 base, the J end by 0 bases, with 7 bases between.

The genes are TRBV7-9 and TRBJ1-1; D not resolved. The ends were cut back, 5 bases at V and 0 bases at J, with 7 bases in the middle. The germline V gene encodes CDR1 SEHNR and CDR2 FQNEAQ (reference sequence). The CDR3 totals 13 residues. This chain's CDR3 is CASSLTVNTEAFF. CDR3 sequence (DNA): TGTGCCAGCAGCCTCACAGTGAACACTGAAGCTTTCTTT.

V is TRBV25-1 and J is TRBJ2-7; 9 bases are shared with TRBD1. Germline lookup yields CDR1 MGHDK and CDR2 SYGVNS. V shed 6 bases, J shed 6 bases, and the junction held 6 bases outside the gene matches. The CDR3 loop spans 13 amino acids. The CDR3 coding sequence is TGTGCCAGCAGCCCCGGGACAGGGACCGAGCAGTACTTC. It codes for CASSPGTGTEQYF.